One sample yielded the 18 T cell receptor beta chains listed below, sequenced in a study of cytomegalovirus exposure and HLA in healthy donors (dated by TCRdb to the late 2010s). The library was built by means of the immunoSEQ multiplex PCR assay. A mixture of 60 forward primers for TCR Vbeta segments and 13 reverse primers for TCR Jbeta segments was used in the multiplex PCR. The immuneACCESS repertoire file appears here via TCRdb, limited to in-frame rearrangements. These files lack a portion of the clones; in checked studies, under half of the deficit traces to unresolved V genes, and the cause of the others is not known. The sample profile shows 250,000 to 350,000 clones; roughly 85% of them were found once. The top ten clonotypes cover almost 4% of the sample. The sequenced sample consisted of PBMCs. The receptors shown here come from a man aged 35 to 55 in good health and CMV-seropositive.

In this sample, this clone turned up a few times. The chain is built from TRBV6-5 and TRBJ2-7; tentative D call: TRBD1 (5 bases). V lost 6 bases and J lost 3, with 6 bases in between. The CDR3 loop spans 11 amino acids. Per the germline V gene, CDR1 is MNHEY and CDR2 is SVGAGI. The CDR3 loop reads CASRQGYEQYF. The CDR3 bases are TGTGCCAGCAGGCAGGGCTACGAGCAGTACTTC.

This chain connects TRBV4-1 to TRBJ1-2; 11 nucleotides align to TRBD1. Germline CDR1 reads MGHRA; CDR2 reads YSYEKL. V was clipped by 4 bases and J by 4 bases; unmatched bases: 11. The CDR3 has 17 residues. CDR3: CASSLTTGTGGLYGYTF. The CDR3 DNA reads TGCGCCAGCAGCCTAACGACCGGGACAGGGGGGCTCTATGGCTACACCTTC.

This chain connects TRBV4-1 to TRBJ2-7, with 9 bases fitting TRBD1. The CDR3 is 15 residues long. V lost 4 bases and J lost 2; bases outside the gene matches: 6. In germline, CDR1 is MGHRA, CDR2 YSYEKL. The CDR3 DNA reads TGCGCCAGCAGCCTCGGGGGGACAGGGACCTACGAGCAGTACTTC. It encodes CASSLGGTGTYEQYF.

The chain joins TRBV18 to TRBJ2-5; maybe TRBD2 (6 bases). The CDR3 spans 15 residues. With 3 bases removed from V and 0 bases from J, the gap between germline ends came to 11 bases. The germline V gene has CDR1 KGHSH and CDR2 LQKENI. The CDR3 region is CASSPIRDYQETQYF. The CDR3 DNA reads TGTGCCAGCTCACCGATCCGGGACTACCAAGAGACCCAGTACTTC.

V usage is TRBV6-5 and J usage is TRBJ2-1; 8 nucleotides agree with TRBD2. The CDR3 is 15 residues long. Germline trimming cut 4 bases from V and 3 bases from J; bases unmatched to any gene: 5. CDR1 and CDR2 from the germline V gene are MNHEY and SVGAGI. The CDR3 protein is CASSFSGAYYNEQFF. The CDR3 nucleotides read TGTGCCAGCAGTTTTAGCGGGGCATACTACAATGAGCAGTTCTTC.

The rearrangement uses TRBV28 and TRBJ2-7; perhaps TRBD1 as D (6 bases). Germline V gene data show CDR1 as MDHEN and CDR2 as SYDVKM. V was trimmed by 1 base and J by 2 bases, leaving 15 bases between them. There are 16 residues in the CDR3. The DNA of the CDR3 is TGTGCCAGCAGTTTATTTACAGGGATCATGCCCTACGAGCAGTACTTC. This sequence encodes CASSLFTGIMPYEQYF.

The chain's CDR3 is CASSSPRGTSGQYF. In DNA, the CDR3 is TGTGCCAGCAGCTCCCCCCGAGGGACTAGCGGGCAGTACTTC. The J gene is TRBJ2-7, the V gene TRBV7-8; 11 bases are a match to TRBD2. CDR1 SGHVS and CDR2 FQNEAQ come from the germline V gene. With V trimmed by 4 bases and J by 9 bases, 8 bases remained unmatched. CDR3 length: 14 residues.

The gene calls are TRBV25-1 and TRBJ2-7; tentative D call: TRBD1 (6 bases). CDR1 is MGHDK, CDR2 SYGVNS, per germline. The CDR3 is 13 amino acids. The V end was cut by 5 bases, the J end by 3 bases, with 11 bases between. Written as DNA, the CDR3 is TGTGCCAGCAGTCACAGGGCTCTCTACGAGCAGTACTTC. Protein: CASSHRALYEQYF.

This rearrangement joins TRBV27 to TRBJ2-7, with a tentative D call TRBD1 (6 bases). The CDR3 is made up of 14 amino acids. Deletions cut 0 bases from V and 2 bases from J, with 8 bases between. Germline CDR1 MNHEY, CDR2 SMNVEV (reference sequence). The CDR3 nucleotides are TGTGCCAGCAGTTTATCCGGGACAACCTACGAGCAGTACTTC. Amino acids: CASSLSGTTYEQYF.

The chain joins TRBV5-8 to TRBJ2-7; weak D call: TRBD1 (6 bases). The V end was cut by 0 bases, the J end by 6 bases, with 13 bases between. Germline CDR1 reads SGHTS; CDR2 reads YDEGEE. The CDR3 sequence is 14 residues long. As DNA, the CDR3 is TGTGCCAGCAGCTTGGGGGGGCCACCGGGCGAGCAGTACTTC. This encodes CASSLGGPPGEQYF.

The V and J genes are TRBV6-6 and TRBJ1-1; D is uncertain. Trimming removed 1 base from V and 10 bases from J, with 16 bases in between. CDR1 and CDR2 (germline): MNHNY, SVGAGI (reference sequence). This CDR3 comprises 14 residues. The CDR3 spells CASSYFGSSSGAFF. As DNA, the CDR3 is TGTGCCAGCAGTTACTTTGGTTCCTCTTCGGGAGCTTTCTTT.

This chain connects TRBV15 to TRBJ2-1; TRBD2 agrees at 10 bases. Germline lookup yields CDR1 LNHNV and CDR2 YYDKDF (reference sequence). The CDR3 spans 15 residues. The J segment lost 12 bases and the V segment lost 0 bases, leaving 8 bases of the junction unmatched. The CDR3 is CATSRDRASGRWQFF. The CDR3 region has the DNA TGTGCCACCAGCAGAGATCGTGCTAGCGGGAGATGGCAGTTCTTC.

Here the CDR3 reads CASSPRRTSGETQYF. DNA for the CDR3: TGCGCCAGCAGCCCCCGAAGGACTAGTGGGGAGACCCAGTACTTC. The V call is TRBV4-1, the J call TRBJ2-5; TRBD2 matches at 7 bases. Germline V gene sequence: CDR1 MGHRA, CDR2 YSYEKL. The V gene end was trimmed by 4 bases and the J gene end by 5 bases; junction bases not matched to a gene: 10. The CDR3 is 15 amino acids.

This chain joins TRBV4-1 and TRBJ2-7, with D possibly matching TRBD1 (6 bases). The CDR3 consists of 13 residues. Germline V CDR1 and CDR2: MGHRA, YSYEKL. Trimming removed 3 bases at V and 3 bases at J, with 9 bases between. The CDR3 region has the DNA TGCGCCAGCAGCCACGCACAGGGCTACGAGCAGTACTTC. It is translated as CASSHAQGYEQYF.

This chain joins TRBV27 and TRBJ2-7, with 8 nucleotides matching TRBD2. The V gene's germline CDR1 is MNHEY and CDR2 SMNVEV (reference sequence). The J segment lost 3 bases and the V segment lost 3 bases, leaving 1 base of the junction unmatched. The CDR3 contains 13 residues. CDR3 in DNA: TGTGCCAGCAGTTTTAGCGGGATCTACGAGCAGTACTTC. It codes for CASSFSGIYEQYF.

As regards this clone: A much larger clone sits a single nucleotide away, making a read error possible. The CDR3, as DNA: TGTGCCAGCAGCTTAGGAGGCCCTGAAGCTTTCTTT. Translation: CASSLGGPEAFF. The V and J genes are TRBV11-2 and TRBJ1-1, with unresolved D. Germline CDR1 reads SGHAT; CDR2 reads FQNNGV. The V and J ends lost 1 base and 6 bases respectively, with 6 bases between them. The CDR3 totals 12 residues.

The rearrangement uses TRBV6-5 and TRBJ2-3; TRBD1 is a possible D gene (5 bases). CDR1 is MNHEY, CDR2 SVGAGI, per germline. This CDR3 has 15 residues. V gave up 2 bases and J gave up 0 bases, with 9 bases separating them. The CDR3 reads CASSYDRYSTDTQYF. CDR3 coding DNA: TGTGCCAGCAGTTACGACAGATATAGCACAGATACGCAGTATTTT.

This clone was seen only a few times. DNA of the CDR3: TGTGCCAGCGCTGGGTCGGGAGTGGTTGAGACCCAGTACTTC. Protein product: CASAGSGVVETQYF. The chain carries TRBV2 and TRBJ2-5; possibly TRBD2 for D (6 bases). Between the trimmed V and J ends, which lost 8 bases and 5 bases, there was a span of 18 bases. Looked up from germline, CDR1 is SNHLY and CDR2 is FYNNEI. The CDR3 consists of 14 residues.